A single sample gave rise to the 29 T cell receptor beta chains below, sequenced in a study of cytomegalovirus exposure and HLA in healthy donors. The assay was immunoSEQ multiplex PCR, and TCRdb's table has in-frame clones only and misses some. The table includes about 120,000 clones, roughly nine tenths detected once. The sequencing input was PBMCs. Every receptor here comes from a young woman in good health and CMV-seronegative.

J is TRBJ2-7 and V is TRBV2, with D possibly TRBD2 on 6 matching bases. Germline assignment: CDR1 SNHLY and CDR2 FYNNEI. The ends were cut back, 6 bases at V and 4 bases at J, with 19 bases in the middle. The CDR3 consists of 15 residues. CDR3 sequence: CASRDSRGIWYEQYF. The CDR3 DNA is TGTGCCAGCAGAGACTCCCGGGGGATTTGGTACGAGCAGTACTTC.

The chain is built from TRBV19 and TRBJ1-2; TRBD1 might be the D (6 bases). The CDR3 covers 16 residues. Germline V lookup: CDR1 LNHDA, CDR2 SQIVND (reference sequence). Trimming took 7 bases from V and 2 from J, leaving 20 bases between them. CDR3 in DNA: TGTGCCAGTAAATTATACACAGGGAGTCACAACTATGGCTACACCTTC. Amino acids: CASKLYTGSHNYGYTF.

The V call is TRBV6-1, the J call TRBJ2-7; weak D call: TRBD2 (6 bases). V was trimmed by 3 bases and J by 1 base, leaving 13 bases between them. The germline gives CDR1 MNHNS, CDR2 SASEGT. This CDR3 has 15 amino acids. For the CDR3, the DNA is TGTGCCAGCAGTGACGGGAGCAGAAAGTCCTACGAGCAGTACTTC. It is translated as CASSDGSRKSYEQYF.

The CDR3 reads CASSTPAGQSSYNEQFF. CDR3 bases: TGCGCCAGCAGCACACCAGCGGGACAATCCTCCTACAATGAGCAGTTCTTC. This rearrangement joins TRBV4-1 to TRBJ2-1; tentative D call: TRBD2 (7 bases). The CDR3 consists of 17 residues. CDR1 MGHRA and CDR2 YSYEKL come from the germline V gene. V shed 5 bases and J shed 0 bases, with 17 bases lying between them.

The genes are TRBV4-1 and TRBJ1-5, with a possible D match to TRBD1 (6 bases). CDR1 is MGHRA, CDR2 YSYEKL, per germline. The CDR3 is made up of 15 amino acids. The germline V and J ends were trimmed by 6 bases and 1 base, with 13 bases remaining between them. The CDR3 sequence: CASSLDSGSNQPQHF. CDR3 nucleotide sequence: TGCGCCAGCAGTCTGGACAGTGGAAGCAATCAGCCCCAGCATTTT.

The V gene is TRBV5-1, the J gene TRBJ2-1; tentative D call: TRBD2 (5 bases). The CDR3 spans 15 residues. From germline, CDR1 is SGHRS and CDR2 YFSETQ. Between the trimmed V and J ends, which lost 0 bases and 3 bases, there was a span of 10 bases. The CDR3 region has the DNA TGCGCCAGCAGCTTGGTTCCGGGGTTCTACAATGAGCAGTTCTTC. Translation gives CASSLVPGFYNEQFF.

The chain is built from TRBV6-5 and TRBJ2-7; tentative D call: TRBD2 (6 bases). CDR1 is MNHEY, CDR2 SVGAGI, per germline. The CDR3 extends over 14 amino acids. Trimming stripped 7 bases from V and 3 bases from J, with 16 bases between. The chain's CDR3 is CASKRTGRDYEQYF. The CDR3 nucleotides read TGTGCCAGCAAACGGACCGGGAGAGACTACGAGCAGTACTTC.

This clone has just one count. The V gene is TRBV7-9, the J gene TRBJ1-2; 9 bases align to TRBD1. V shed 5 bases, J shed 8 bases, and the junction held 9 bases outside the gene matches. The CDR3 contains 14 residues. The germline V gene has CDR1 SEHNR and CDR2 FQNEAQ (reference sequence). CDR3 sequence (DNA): TGTGCCAGCAGCCGACAGGGGGACGGGGGCGGCTACACCTTC. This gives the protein CASSRQGDGGGYTF.

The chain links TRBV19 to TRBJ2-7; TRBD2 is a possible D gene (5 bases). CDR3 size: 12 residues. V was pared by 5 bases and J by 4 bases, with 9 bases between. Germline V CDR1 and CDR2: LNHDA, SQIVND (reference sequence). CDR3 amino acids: CASSLTGYEQYF. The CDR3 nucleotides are TGTGCCAGTAGTCTTACGGGGTACGAGCAGTACTTC. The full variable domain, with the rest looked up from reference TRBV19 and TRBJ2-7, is DGGITQSPKYLFRKEGQNVTLSCEQNLNHDAMYWYRQDPGQGLRLIYYSQIVNDFQKGDIAEGYSVSREKKESFPLTVTSAQKNPTAFYLCASSLTGYEQYFGPGTRLTVT.

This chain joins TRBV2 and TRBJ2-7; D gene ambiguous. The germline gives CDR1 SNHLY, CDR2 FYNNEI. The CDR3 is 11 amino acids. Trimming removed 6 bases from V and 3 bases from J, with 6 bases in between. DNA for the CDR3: TGTGCCAGCAGAACAAACTACGAGCAGTACTTC. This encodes CASRTNYEQYF.

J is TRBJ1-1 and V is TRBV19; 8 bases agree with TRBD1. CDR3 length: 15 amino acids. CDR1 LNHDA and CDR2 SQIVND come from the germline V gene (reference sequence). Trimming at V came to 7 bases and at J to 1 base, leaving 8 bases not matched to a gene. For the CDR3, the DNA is TGTGCCAGTACACCGGGGGACAGGTCGAACACTGAAGCTTTCTTT. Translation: CASTPGDRSNTEAFF.

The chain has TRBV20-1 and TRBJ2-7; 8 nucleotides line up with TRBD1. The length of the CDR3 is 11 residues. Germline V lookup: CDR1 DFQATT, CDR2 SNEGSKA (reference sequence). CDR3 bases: TGCAGCCAGGGGGCAGGCTACGAGCAGTACTTC. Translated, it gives CSQGAGYEQYF.

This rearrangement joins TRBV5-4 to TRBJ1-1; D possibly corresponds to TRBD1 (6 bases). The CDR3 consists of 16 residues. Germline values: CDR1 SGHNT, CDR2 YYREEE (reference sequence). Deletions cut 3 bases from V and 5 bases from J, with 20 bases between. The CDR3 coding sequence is TGTGCCAGCAGCTACGGGGGGGCCCGGGGGAAAACTGAAGCTTTCTTT. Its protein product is CASSYGGARGKTEAFF. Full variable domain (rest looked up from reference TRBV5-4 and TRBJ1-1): ETGVTQSPTHLIKTRGQQVTLRCSSQSGHNTVSWYQQALGQGPQFIFQYYREEENGRGNFPPRFSGLQFPNYSSELNVNALELDDSALYLCASSYGGARGKTEAFFGQGTRLTVV.

CDR3 sequence: CASSQAREASPLHF. The CDR3 DNA follows: TGCGCCAGCAGCCAAGCGAGGGAGGCCTCACCCCTCCACTTT. The chain is built from TRBV4-1 and TRBJ1-6; no clear D. V shed 1 base and J shed 10 bases, with 11 bases lying between them. Germline-derived CDR1 and CDR2 are MGHRA and YSYEKL. The CDR3 consists of 14 residues.

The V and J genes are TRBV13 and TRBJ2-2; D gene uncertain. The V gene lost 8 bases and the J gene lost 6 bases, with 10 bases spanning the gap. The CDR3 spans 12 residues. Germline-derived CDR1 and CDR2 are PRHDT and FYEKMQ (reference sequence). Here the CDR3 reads CASDKISGELFF. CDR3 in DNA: TGTGCCAGCGACAAGATTTCCGGGGAGCTGTTTTTT.

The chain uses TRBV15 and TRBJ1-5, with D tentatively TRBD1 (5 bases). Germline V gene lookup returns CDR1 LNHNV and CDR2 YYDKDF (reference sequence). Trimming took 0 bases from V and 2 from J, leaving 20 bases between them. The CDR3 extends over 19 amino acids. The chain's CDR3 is CATSRDHFLGGDRNQPQHF. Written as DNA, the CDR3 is TGTGCCACCAGCAGAGATCACTTCTTAGGAGGGGACCGCAATCAGCCCCAGCATTTT.

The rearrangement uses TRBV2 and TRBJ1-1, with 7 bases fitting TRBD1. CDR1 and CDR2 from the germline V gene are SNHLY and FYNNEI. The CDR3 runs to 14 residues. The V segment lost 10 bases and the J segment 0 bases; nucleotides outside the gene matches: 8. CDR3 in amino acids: CATYGGQLNTEAFF. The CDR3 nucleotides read TGTGCCACTTATGGGGGACAGCTGAACACTGAAGCTTTCTTT.

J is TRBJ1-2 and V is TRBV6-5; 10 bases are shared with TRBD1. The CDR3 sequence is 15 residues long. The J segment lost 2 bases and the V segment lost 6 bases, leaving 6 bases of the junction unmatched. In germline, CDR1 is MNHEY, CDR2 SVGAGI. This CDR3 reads CASSDRGLGNYGYTF. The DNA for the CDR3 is TGTGCCAGCAGCGACAGGGGGCTGGGGAACTATGGCTACACCTTC.

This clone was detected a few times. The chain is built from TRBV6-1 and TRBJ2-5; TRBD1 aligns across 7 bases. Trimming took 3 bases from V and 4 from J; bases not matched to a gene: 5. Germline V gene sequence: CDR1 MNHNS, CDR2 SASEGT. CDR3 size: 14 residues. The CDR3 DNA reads TGTGCCAGCAGTGACAACAGGGGTGGAGAGACCCAGTACTTC. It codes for CASSDNRGGETQYF.

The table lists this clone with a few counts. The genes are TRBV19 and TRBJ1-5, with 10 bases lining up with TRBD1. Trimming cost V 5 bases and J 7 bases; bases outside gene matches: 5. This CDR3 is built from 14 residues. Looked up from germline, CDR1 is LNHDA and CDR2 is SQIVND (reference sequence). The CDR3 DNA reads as TGTGCCAGTAGTGTGACAGGGGGCCGGCAGCCCCAGCATTTT. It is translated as CASSVTGGRQPQHF. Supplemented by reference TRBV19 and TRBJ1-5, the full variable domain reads DGGITQSPKYLFRKEGQNVTLSCEQNLNHDAMYWYRQDPGQGLRLIYYSQIVNDFQKGDIAEGYSVSREKKESFPLTVTSAQKNPTAFYLCASSVTGGRQPQHFGDGTRLSIL.

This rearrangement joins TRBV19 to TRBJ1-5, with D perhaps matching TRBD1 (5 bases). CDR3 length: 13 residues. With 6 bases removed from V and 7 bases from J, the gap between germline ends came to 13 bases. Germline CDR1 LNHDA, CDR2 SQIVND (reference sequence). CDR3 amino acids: CASSPQGGQPQHF. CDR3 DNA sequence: TGTGCCAGTAGCCCCCAGGGTGGCCAGCCCCAGCATTTT.

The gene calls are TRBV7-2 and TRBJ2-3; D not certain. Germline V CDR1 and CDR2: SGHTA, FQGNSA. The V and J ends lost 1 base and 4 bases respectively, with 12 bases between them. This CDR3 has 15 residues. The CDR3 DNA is TGTGCCAGCAGCTTAGATCGCGGATGGGCAGATACGCAGTATTTT. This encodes CASSLDRGWADTQYF.

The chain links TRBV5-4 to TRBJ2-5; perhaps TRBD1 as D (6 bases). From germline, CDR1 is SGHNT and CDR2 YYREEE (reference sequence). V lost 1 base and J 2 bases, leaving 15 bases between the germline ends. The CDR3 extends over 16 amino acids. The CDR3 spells CASSLSTGWNQETQYF. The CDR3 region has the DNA TGTGCCAGCAGCTTGTCGACAGGATGGAATCAAGAGACCCAGTACTTC.

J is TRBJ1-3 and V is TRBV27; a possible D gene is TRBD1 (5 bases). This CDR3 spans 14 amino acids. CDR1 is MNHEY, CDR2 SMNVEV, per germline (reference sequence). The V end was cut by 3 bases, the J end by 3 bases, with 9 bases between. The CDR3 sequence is CASSFQGDGNTIYF. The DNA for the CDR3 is TGTGCCAGCAGTTTTCAGGGCGATGGAAACACCATATATTTT.

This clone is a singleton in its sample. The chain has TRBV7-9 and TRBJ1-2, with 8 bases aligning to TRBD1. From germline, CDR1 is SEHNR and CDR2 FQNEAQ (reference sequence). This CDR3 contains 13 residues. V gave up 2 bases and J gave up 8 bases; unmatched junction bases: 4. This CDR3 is CASSLQGALGYTF. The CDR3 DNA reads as TGTGCCAGCAGCTTACAGGGGGCACTCGGCTACACCTTC.

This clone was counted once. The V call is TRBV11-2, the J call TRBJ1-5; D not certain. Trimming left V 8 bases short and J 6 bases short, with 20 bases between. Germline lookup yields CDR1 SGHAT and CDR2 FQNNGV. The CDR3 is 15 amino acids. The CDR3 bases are TGTGCCAGCGCCCTTGGGCTTTCAAGTCGTCAGCCCCAGCATTTT. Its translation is CASALGLSSRQPQHF.

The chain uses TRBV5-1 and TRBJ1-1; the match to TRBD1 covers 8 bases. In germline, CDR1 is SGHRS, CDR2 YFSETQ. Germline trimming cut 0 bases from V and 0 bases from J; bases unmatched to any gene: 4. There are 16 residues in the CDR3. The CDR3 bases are TGCGCCAGCAGCTTGGCCTGGACAGGGATGAACACTGAAGCTTTCTTT. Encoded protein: CASSLAWTGMNTEAFF.

CDR3 nucleotide sequence: TGTGCCGGTACAGGGAGCTCTGGAAACACCATATATTTT. Residues: CAGTGSSGNTIYF. This chain joins TRBV7-9 and TRBJ1-3; D possibly corresponds to TRBD1 (6 bases). The CDR3 consists of 13 residues. CDR1 and CDR2 from the germline V gene are SEHNR and FQNEAQ (reference sequence). The V end was cut by 11 bases, the J end by 0 bases, with 11 bases between.

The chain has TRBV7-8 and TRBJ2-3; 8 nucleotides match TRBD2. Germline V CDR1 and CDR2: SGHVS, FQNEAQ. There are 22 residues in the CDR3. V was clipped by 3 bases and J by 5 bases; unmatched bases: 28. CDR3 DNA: TGTGCCAGCAGCTTGCCCTTCACTTTCGGCGGGGGGACCCGAGCCAGGGAAGATACGCAGTATTTT. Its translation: CASSLPFTFGGGTRAREDTQYF.